The 10 T cell receptor beta chains below come from one sample, sequenced in a study of T-cell memory formation after mild COVID-19. TCRdb re-called the 5' RACE reads through MiXCR, storing one row per CDR3 protein. The sample consists of some 280,000 distinct CDR3 sequences, about 17% of them appearing once. The specimen was PBMCs or a T cell subset sorted from them (not recorded which). The receptors stem from a man aged 18 to 29 who had mild COVID-19 (a few samples of this study predate the infection). Cell type and time point are not known.

The genes are TRBV7-9 and TRBJ2-6; weak D call: TRBD2 (7 bases). The CDR3 runs 16 residues. CDR1 SEHNR and CDR2 FQNEAQ come from the germline V gene (reference sequence). V was clipped by 3 bases and J by 4 bases, with 13 bases between them. The CDR3 protein is CASSFPGGLGANVLTF. The CDR3 DNA sequence: TGTGCCAGCAGCTTTCCGGGGGGCTTAGGGGCCAACGTCCTGACTTTC.

The chain links TRBV3-1 to TRBJ2-7; 8 nucleotides line up with TRBD1. J was trimmed by 2 bases and V by 4 bases; bases with no gene match: 4. This CDR3 is built from 14 residues. Germline V gene sequence: CDR1 LGHDT, CDR2 YNNKEL (reference sequence). This chain's CDR3 is CASSPRTGTYEQYF. The CDR3, as DNA: TGTGCCAGCAGCCCACGGACAGGGACCTACGAGCAGTACTTC.

This clonotype was found many times. The rearrangement joins TRBV28 to TRBJ2-2; D remains unclear. Germline assignment: CDR1 MDHEN and CDR2 SYDVKM. Trimming took off 5 bases at V and 2 bases at J, with 9 bases between the two ends. The CDR3 runs 14 residues. The CDR3 nucleotides read TGTGCCAGCAGTCTGACCCATAACACCGGGGAGCTGTTTTTT. As protein: CASSLTHNTGELFF.

This rearrangement joins TRBV12-3 or TRBV12-4 to TRBJ2-1, with a weak D call TRBD2 (6 bases). Trimming shortened V by 5 bases and J by 0 bases, and 14 bases separated the two germline ends. This CDR3 contains 16 residues. In DNA, the CDR3 is TGTGCCAGCAGTCCTAGACTAGTGAGCTCCTACAATGAGCAGTTCTTC. Translating it yields CASSPRLVSSYNEQFF.

This chain joins TRBV24-1 and TRBJ1-2; 8 positions match TRBD1. The trim removed 3 bases at V and 6 bases at J, leaving 8 bases unmatched. The CDR3 is made up of 15 amino acids. Germline assignment: CDR1 KGHDR and CDR2 SFDVKD. CDR3: CATSDPTMTGDGYTF. For the CDR3, the DNA is TGTGCCACCAGTGATCCCACTATGACAGGGGATGGCTACACCTTC.

The rearrangement uses TRBV5-1 and TRBJ2-7, with 10 bases aligning to TRBD1. With 6 bases clipped from V and 4 bases from J, the junction kept 28 bases outside the gene matches. Germline CDR1 reads SGHRS; CDR2 reads YFSETQ. The CDR3 extends over 21 amino acids. CDR3 in DNA: TGCGCCAGCATCCTTGGGCCCGTCGCCGGGAAATATGACAGGGGGCAGTACGAGCAGTACTTC. Residues: CASILGPVAGKYDRGQYEQYF.

The chain uses TRBV7-2 and TRBJ2-3; TRBD1 matches 9 bases. V shed 5 bases, J shed 5 bases, and the junction held 8 bases outside the gene matches. Germline CDR1 SGHTA, CDR2 FQGNSA. This CDR3 region has 15 residues. As DNA, the CDR3 is TGTGCCAGCAGCCCGAGGACAGGGGCTAGAGATACGCAGTATTTT. This codes for CASSPRTGARDTQYF.

The chain recombines TRBV20-1 with TRBJ2-7; TRBD1 aligns across 8 bases. The CDR3 length is 14 residues. With V trimmed by 3 bases and J by 2 bases, 6 bases remained unmatched. Per the germline V gene, CDR1 is DFQATT and CDR2 is SNEGSKA (reference sequence). The CDR3 DNA is TGCAGTGCTAGTAGTATGACAGGGGCCTACGAGCAGTACTTC. It translates to CSASSMTGAYEQYF.

At least ten counts were recorded for this clonotype. The V and J genes are TRBV4-2 and TRBJ1-4; 7 bases are shared with TRBD1. The CDR3 is made up of 16 amino acids. The junction had 6 bases not matched to a gene; V was cut back by 1 base and J by 4 bases. Germline loops: CDR1 LGHNA, CDR2 YNFKEQ. Written as DNA, the CDR3 is TGTGCCAGCAGCCAAGGCTCCGGGACAGTTAATGAAAAACTGTTTTTT. It encodes CASSQGSGTVNEKLFF.

The chain is built from TRBV5-1 and TRBJ2-1; 9 nucleotides line up with TRBD2. CDR3 length: 18 residues. V dropped 0 bases and J dropped 5; count of bases not matched to a gene: 12. Germline V gene lookup returns CDR1 SGHRS and CDR2 YFSETQ. CDR3 DNA: TGCGCCAGCAGCTTGGTGGTAGCGGGGGCAAAAGAGGACAATGAGCAGTTCTTC. As protein: CASSLVVAGAKEDNEQFF.